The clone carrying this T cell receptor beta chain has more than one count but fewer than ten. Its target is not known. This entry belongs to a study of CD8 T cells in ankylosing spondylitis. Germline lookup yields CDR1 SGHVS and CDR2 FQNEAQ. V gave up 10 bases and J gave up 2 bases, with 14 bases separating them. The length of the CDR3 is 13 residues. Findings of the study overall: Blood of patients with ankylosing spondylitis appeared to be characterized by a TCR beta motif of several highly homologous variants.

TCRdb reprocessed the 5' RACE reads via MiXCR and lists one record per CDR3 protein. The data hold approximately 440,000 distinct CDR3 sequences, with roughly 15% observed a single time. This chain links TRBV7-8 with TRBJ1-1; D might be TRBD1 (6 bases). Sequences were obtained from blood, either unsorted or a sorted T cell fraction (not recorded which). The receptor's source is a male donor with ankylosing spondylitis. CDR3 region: CATQTGGNTEAFF. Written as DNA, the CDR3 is TGTGCCACCCAGACAGGAGGAAACACTGAAGCTTTCTTT.